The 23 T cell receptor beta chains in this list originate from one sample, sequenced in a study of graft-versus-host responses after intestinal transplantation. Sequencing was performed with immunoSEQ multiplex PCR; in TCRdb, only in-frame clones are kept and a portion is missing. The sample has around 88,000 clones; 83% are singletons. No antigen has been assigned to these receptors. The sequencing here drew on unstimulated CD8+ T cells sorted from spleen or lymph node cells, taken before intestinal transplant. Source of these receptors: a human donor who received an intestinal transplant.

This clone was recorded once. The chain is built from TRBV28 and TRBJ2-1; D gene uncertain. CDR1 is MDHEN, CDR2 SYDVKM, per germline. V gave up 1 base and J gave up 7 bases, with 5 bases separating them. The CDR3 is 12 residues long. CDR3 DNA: TGTGCCAGCAGTTTATACCCTAATGAGCAGTTCTTC. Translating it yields CASSLYPNEQFF. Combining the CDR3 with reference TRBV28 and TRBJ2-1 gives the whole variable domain DVKVTQSSRYLVKRTGEKVFLECVQDMDHENMFWYRQDPGLGLRLIYFSYDVKMKEKGDIPEGYSVSREKKERFSLILESASTNQTSMYLCASSLYPNEQFFGPGTRLTVL.

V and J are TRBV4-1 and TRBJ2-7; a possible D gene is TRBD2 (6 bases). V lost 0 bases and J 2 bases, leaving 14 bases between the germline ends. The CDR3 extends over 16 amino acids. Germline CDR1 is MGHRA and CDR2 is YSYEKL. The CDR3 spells CASSQEGRLAPYEQYF. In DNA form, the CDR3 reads TGCGCCAGCAGCCAAGAAGGGAGGCTAGCACCCTACGAGCAGTACTTC.

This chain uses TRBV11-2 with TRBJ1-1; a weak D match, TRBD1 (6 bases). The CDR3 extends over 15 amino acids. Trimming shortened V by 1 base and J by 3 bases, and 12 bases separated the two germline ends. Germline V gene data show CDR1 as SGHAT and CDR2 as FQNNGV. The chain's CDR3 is CASSLVGQGHTEAFF. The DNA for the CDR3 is TGTGCCAGCAGCTTAGTCGGGCAGGGGCACACTGAAGCTTTCTTT.

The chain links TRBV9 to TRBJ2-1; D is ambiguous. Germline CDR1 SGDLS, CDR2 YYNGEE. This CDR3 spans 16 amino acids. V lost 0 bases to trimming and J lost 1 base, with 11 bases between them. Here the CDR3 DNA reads TGTGCCAGCAGCGTAGTTCCCAGGCAATCCTACAATGAGCAGTTCTTC. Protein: CASSVVPRQSYNEQFF.

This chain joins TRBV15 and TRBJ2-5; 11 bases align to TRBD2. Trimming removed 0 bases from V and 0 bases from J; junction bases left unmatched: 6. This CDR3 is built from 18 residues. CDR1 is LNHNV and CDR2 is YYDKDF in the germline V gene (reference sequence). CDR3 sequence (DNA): TGTGCCACCAGCAGAGATCAAGTACTAGCGGGGGACCAAGAGACCCAGTACTTC. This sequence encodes CATSRDQVLAGDQETQYF.

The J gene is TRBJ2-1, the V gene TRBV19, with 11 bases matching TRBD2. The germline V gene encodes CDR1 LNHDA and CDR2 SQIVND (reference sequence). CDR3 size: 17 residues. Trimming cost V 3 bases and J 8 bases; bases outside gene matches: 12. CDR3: CASSIFLIAGGRDEQFF. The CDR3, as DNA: TGTGCCAGTAGTATCTTCCTAATAGCGGGAGGGCGCGATGAGCAGTTCTTC.

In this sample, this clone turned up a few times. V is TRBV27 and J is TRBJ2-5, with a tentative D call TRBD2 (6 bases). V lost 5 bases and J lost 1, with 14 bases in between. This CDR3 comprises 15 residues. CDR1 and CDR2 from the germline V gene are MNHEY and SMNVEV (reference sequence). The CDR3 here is CASSPHSGRQETQYF. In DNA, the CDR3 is TGTGCCAGCAGTCCCCATAGCGGTCGCCAAGAGACCCAGTACTTC.

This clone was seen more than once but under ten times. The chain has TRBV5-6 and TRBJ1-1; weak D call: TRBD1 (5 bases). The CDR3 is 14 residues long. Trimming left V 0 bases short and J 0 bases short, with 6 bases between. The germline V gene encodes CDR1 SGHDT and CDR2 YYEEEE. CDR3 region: CASSLVGVNTEAFF. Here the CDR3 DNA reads TGTGCCAGCAGCTTGGTAGGGGTGAACACTGAAGCTTTCTTT.

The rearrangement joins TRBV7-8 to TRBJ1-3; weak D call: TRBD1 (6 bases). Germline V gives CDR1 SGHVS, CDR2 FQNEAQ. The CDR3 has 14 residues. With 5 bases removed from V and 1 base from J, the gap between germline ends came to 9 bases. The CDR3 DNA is TGTGCCAGCAGCCCCACAGGGTCTGGAAACACCATATATTTT. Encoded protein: CASSPTGSGNTIYF. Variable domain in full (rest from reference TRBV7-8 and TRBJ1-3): GAGVSQSPRYKVAKRGQDVALRCDPISGHVSLFWYQQALGQGPEFLTYFQNEAQLDKSGLPSDRFFAERPEGSVSTLKIQRTQQEDSAVYLCASSPTGSGNTIYFGEGSWLTVV.

The CDR3 region has the DNA TGTGCCAGCAGTTTTCCGCCCCCCTTGGGCACCAGATATGGCTACACCTTC. Protein sequence: CASSFPPPLGTRYGYTF. The chain joins TRBV28 to TRBJ1-2; D remains ambiguous. V lost 3 bases, J lost 5 bases, and 22 bases lay in between. Per the germline V gene, CDR1 is MDHEN and CDR2 is SYDVKM. This CDR3 has 17 residues.

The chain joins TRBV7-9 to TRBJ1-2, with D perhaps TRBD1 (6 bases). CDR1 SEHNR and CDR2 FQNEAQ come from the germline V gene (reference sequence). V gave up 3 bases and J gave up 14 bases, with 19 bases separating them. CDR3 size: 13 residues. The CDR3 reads CASSFWGQPYRTF. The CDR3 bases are TGTGCCAGCAGCTTCTGGGGACAACCGTATCGGACCTTC. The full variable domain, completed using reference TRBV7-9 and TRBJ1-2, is DTGVSQNPRHKITKRGQNVTFRCDPISEHNRLYWYRQTLGQGPEFLTYFQNEAQLEKSRLLSDRFSAERPKGSFSTLEIQRTEQGDSAMYLCASSFWGQPYRTFGSGTRLTVV.

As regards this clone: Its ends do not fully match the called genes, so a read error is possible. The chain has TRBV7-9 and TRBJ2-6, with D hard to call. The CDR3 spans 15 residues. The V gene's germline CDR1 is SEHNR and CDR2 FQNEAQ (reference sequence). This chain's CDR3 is CASSPIVSGPNVLTF. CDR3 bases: TGTGCCAGCAGCCCTATTGTCTCTGGGCCCAACGTCCTGACTTTC.

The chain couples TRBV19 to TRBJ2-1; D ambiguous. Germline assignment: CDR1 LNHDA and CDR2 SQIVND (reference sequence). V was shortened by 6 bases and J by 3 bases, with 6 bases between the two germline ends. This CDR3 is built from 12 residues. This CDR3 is CASSTLYNEQFF. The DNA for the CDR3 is TGTGCCAGTAGCACACTCTACAATGAGCAGTTCTTC.

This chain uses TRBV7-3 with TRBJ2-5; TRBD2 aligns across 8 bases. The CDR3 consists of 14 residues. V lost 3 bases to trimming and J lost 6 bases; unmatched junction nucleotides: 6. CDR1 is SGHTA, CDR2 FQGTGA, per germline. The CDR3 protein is CASSFPTSVKTQYF. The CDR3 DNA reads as TGTGCCAGCAGCTTTCCGACTAGCGTGAAGACCCAGTACTTC.

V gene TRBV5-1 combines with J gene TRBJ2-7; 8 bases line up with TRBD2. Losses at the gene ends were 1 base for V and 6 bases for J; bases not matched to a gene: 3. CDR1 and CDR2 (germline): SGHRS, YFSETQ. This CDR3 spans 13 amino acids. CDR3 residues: CASSLWAGGEQYF. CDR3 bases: TGCGCCAGCAGCTTGTGGGCGGGAGGCGAGCAGTACTTC.

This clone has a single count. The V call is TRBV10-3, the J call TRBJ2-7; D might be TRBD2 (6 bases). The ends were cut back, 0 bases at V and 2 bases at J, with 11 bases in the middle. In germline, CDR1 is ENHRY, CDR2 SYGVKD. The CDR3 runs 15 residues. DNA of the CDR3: TGTGCCATCAGTGAGTCCCTGGAGGGGACCTACGAGCAGTACTTC. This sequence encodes CAISESLEGTYEQYF.

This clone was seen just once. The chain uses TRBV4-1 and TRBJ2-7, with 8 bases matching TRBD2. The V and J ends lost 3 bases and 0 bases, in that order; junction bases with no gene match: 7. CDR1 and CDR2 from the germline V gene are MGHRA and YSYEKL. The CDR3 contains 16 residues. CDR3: CASSQLAGLSSYEQYF. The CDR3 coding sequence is TGCGCCAGCAGCCAGCTAGCGGGTTTGAGCTCCTACGAGCAGTACTTC.

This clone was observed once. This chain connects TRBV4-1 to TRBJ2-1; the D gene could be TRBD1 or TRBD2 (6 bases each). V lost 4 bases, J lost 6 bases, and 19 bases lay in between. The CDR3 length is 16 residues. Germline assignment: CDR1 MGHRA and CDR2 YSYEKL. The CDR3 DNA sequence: TGCGCCAGCAGCCCGATCGGGGGCCGTGCGATCAATGAGCAGTTCTTC. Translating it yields CASSPIGGRAINEQFF.

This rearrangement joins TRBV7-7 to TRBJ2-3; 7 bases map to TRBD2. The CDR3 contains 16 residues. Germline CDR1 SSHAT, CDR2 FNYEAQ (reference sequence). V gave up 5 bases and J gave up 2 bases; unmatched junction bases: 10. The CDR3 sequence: CASSPTGGGPTDTQYF. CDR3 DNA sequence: TGTGCCAGCAGCCCGACTGGCGGGGGACCCACAGATACGCAGTATTTT.

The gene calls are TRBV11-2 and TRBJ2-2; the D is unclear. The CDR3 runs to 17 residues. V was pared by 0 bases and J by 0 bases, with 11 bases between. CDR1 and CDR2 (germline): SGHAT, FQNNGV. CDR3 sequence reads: CASSLDWPATNTGELFF. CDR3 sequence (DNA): TGTGCCAGCAGCTTAGACTGGCCGGCCACGAACACCGGGGAGCTGTTTTTT.

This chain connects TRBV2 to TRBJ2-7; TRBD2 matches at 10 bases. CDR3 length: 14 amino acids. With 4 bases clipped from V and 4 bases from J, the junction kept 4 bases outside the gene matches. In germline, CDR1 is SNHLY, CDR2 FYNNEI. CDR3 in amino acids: CASSGYSGRYEQYF. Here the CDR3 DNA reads TGTGCCAGCAGTGGCTATAGCGGGAGGTACGAGCAGTACTTC.

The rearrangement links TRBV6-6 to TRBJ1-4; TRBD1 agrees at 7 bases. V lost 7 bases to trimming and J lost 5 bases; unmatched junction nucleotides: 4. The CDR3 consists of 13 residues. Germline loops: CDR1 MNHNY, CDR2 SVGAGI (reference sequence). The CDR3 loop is CASTVQGNEKLFF. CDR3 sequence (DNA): TGTGCCAGCACCGTACAGGGGAATGAAAAACTGTTTTTT.

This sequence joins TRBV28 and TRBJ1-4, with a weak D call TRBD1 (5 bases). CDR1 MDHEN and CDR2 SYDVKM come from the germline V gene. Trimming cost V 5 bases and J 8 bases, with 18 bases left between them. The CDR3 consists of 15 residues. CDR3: CASSPPGGLDEKLFF. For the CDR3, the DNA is TGTGCCAGCAGTCCTCCGGGGGGTCTAGACGAAAAACTGTTTTTT.